This T cell receptor (beta chain) comes out of a study of T-cell reconstitution after alpha-beta-depleted transplantation in children. This clonotype appeared many times. TCRbeta library construction was performed incorporating unique molecular identifiers. Via MiXCR, TCRdb re-called the PCR reads, giving one row per CDR3 protein. The table records about 610,000 distinct CDR3 sequences, about 10% of them present only once. Per germline, CDR1 MNHEY and CDR2 SVGAGI. Trimming left V 3 bases short and J 2 bases short, with 12 bases between. This CDR3 spans 15 amino acids. This material consisted of PBMCs from the stem cell graft donor, taken from the stem cell graft. The receptor was derived from a human donor who donated a stem cell graft to a child with acute myeloid leukemia. This chain links TRBV6-5 with TRBJ2-3; possibly TRBD1 for D (6 bases). The CDR3 spells CASSYWTAPTDTQYF. The CDR3 nucleotides are TGTGCCAGCAGTTATTGGACAGCTCCCACAGATACGCAGTATTTT.